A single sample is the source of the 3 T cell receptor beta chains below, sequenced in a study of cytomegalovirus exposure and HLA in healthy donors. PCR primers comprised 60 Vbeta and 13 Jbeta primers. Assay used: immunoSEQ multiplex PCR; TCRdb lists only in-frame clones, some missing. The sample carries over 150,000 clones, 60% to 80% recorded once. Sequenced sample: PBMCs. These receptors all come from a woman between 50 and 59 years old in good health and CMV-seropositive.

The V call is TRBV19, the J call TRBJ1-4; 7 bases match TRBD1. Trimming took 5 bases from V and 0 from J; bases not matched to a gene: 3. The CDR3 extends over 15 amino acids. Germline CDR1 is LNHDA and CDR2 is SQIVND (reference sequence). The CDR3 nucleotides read TGTGCCAGTAGTCCAGGGACAGCAACTAATGAAAAACTGTTTTTT. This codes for CASSPGTATNEKLFF.

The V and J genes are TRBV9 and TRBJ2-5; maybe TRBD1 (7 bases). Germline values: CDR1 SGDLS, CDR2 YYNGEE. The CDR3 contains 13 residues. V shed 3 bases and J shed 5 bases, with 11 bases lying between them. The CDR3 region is CASSGPGGETQYF. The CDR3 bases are TGTGCCAGCAGCGGGCCAGGGGGGGAGACCCAGTACTTC.

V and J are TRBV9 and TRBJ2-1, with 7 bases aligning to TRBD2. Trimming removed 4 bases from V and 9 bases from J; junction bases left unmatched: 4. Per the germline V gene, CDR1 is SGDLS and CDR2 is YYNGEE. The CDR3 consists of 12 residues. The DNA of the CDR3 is TGTGCCAGCAGCAGGGGAGGGTTTGAGCAGTTCTTC. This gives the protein CASSRGGFEQFF.